This T cell receptor beta chain was documented in a study of T cell repertoires in cytomegalovirus infection. TCRdb called the reads again in MiXCR, with one record for every CDR3 protein. The repertoire holds approximately 1,000,000 distinct CDR3 sequences, with around 29% as singletons. In this sample, this clonotype turned up a few times. Its specificity is not known. Trimming took off 5 bases at V and 5 bases at J, with 18 bases between the two ends. Germline V gives CDR1 SGHVS, CDR2 FNYEAQ. The CDR3 spans 15 residues. V is TRBV7-6 and J is TRBJ2-5; a possible D gene is TRBD2 (7 bases). The specimen comprised cultured CD8+ T cells from PBMCs, sampled from culture after CMV antigen stimulation. This receptor was obtained from a human donor in good health (CMV status not recorded). Some clones in this sample may be carry-over from other donors' samples. The CDR3 DNA reads as TGTGCCAGCAGCGGTTATGGCGGGGGCCTCGAGACCCAGTACTTC. Translated, it gives CASSGYGGGLETQYF.